These 9 T cell receptor beta chains originate from one sample sequenced in a study of cytotoxic CD8 clonotypes in ibrutinib-treated CLL. Data came from immunoSEQ multiplex PCR; TCRdb stores just in-frame clones and leaves some out. The table lists about 45,000 clones, about 65% of them singletons. The sample was PBMCs, taken after 24 months of ibrutinib treatment. The receptors here all came from a human donor with chronic lymphocytic leukemia.

Only a few counts were recorded for this clone. J is TRBJ2-4 and V is TRBV7-8; D is unresolved. Germline lookup yields CDR1 SGHVS and CDR2 FQNEAQ. V was cut by 1 base and J by 3 bases, with 7 bases left in between. The length of the CDR3 is 14 residues. CDR3 sequence: CASSLGGSKNIQYF. The CDR3 DNA reads as TGTGCCAGCAGCTTAGGAGGCAGCAAAAACATTCAGTACTTC.

This chain uses TRBV19 with TRBJ1-1; TRBD1 matches at 7 bases. The ends lost 6 bases at V and 1 base at J; junction bases unmatched: 5. CDR1 is LNHDA and CDR2 is SQIVND in the germline V gene (reference sequence). The CDR3 has 14 residues. The CDR3 DNA sequence: TGTGCCAGTAGGGGGGACAGAACGAACACTGAAGCTTTCTTT. Protein: CASRGDRTNTEAFF.

This chain connects TRBV9 to TRBJ1-5; D is undetermined. This CDR3 contains 13 residues. Germline V lookup: CDR1 SGDLS, CDR2 YYNGEE. Trimming stripped 4 bases from V and 8 bases from J, with 13 bases between. Here the CDR3 DNA reads TGTGCCAGCAGCCCCCTAGGTTTTGAGCCCCAGCATTTT. Translating it yields CASSPLGFEPQHF.

V is TRBV9 and J is TRBJ2-3, with D unclear. Germline V gene data show CDR1 as SGDLS and CDR2 as YYNGEE. The CDR3 totals 14 residues. The V and J ends lost 0 bases and 1 base respectively, with 6 bases between them. The CDR3 protein is CASSVGAGTDTQYF. The CDR3, as DNA: TGTGCCAGCAGCGTAGGGGCAGGCACAGATACGCAGTATTTT. Combining the CDR3 with reference TRBV9 and TRBJ2-3 gives the whole variable domain DSGVTQTPKHLITATGQRVTLRCSPRSGDLSVYWYQQSLDQGLQFLIQYYNGEERAKGNILERFSAQQFPDLHSELNLSSLELGDSALYFCASSVGAGTDTQYFGPGTRLTVL.

The rearrangement links TRBV27 to TRBJ2-4; unclear D gene. The CDR3 length is 13 residues. Trimming pared 0 bases from V and 2 bases from J, leaving 2 bases between. The germline gives CDR1 MNHEY, CDR2 SMNVEV (reference sequence). CDR3 sequence reads: CASSLSPKNIQYF. CDR3 nucleotides: TGTGCCAGCAGTTTATCCCCCAAAAACATTCAGTACTTC.

The CDR3 region is CASSEAWRWERDTEAFF. The CDR3 region has the DNA TGTGCCAGCAGTGAAGCTTGGCGGTGGGAGCGGGACACTGAAGCTTTCTTT. This chain joins TRBV2 and TRBJ1-1; D gene unclear. Germline CDR1 SNHLY, CDR2 FYNNEI. The CDR3 spans 17 residues. Trimming took off 0 bases at V and 3 bases at J, with 17 bases between the two ends.

This chain connects TRBV5-1 to TRBJ1-3, with 8 positions matching TRBD1. V lost 3 bases and J lost 4; bases outside the gene matches: 6. This CDR3 comprises 15 residues. CDR1 is SGHRS and CDR2 is YFSETQ in the germline V gene. DNA of the CDR3: TGCGCCAGCAGCTCCCAGGGGGCGCCCGGAAACACCATATATTTT. It codes for CASSSQGAPGNTIYF.

This clone showed up just once. The genes are TRBV27 and TRBJ2-7, with 8 bases that match TRBD2. CDR1 MNHEY and CDR2 SMNVEV come from the germline V gene (reference sequence). J lost 4 bases, V lost 5 bases, and 10 bases had no gene match. The CDR3 has 15 residues. In DNA form, the CDR3 reads TGTGCCAGCAGTGACCCGGGCGGGAGGAGGTACGAGCAGTACTTC. Its protein product is CASSDPGGRRYEQYF.

The V and J genes are TRBV2 and TRBJ2-7; D is unclear. The V end was cut by 7 bases, the J end by 4 bases, with 5 bases between. Per germline, CDR1 SNHLY and CDR2 FYNNEI. The CDR3 loop spans 10 amino acids. CDR3 protein: CASKRYEQYF. The CDR3 region has the DNA TGTGCCAGCAAGCGTTACGAGCAGTACTTC.